By its share, the clone carrying this TCR beta chain is medium-sized. What it recognizes is unknown. Time point specified: sample taken at primary tumor resection. Sequencing of whole RNA from tumor, nontumor lung or frozen PBMC involved no sorting. This specimen belongs to a study of spatial heterogeneity in lung cancer. The study, taken as a whole, reports: The estimate shows that only roughly 7% of tumor T cells were covered for alpha and 12% to 15% for beta chains. Mutation tallies in tumors tracked expanded intratumoral alpha and beta TCR counts.

Trimming took 4 bases from V and 5 from J; bases not matched to a gene: 5. The CDR3 length is 14 residues. Per germline, CDR1 MNHEY and CDR2 SVGAGI. TCRdb reprocessed the 5' RACE reads via MiXCR and lists one record per CDR3 protein. The table has some 3,200 distinct CDR3 sequences, over 5% seen once. This TCR derives from a male donor with early-stage non-small cell lung cancer. The V gene is TRBV6-5, the J gene TRBJ2-1, with 7 bases lining up with TRBD1. Sequences were derived from lung tumor tissue, sampled at surgery. The CDR3 bases are TGTGCCAGCAGTTTAAGACAGGGCCACAATGAGCAGTTCTTC. Translation: CASSLRQGHNEQFF.